A single sample gave rise to the 27 T cell receptor beta chains below, sequenced in a study of T cells in Graves' hyperthyroidism and ophthalmopathy. TCR beta CDR3 sequences were amplified from RNA transcripts. TCR CDR3 regions were first amplified by RT-PCR with HTBI primers. MiXCR was run by TCRdb on the multiplex PCR reads, yielding one entry per CDR3 protein. The sample holds about 410,000 distinct CDR3 sequences, roughly 15% seen once. The sequenced sample consisted of blood. The receptor source for this set is a young woman with Graves' ophthalmopathy.

Worth noting for this clonotype: This could be a read error, since a much larger clone is one nucleotide away. This rearrangement joins TRBV20-1 to TRBJ1-5, with TRBD1 identical over 7 bases. Germline V gives CDR1 DFQATT, CDR2 SNEGSKA (reference sequence). This CDR3 spans 17 amino acids. Losses at the gene ends were 1 base for V and 3 bases for J; bases not matched to a gene: 12. CDR3: CSARVVGQGVDNQPQHF. In DNA form, the CDR3 reads TGCAGTGCTAGAGTTGTTGGGCAGGGGGTCGACAATCAGCCCCAGCATTTT.

This clonotype was recorded a few times. This chain joins TRBV30 and TRBJ1-1; TRBD1 matches at 7 bases. J lost 10 bases, V lost 6 bases, and 14 bases had no gene match. There are 13 residues in the CDR3. Germline loops: CDR1 GTSNPN, CDR2 SVGIG (reference sequence). The chain's CDR3 is CACHTGLSGGAFF. For the CDR3, the DNA is TGTGCCTGCCATACGGGCCTATCAGGGGGAGCTTTCTTT.

This clonotype was detected many times. V is TRBV7-3 and J is TRBJ2-2; 8 nucleotides match TRBD2. This CDR3 has 17 amino acids. Germline V lookup: CDR1 SGHTA, CDR2 FQGTGA. The V gene end was trimmed by 1 base and the J gene end by 0 bases; junction bases not matched to a gene: 4. The CDR3 DNA reads as TGTGCCAGCAGCTTAATACGCGGGGGGCCGAACACCGGGGAGCTGTTTTTT. Translating gives CASSLIRGGPNTGELFF.

The CDR3 region is CASSWTGDVNQPQHF. The CDR3, as DNA: TGTGCCAGCAGCTGGACAGGGGACGTTAATCAGCCCCAGCATTTT. This chain links TRBV6-1 with TRBJ1-5; 9 bases are shared with TRBD1. From germline, CDR1 is MNHNS and CDR2 SASEGT. The CDR3 spans 15 residues. The ends lost 6 bases at V and 4 bases at J; junction bases unmatched: 7.

This clonotype was detected ten times or more. The rearrangement uses TRBV7-9 and TRBJ2-7; D is undetermined. This CDR3 comprises 14 residues. V shed 5 bases and J shed 2 bases, with 13 bases lying between them. CDR1 and CDR2 (germline): SEHNR, FQNEAQ (reference sequence). The CDR3 sequence is CASSPNPITYEQYF. DNA of the CDR3: TGTGCCAGCAGCCCCAACCCGATTACCTACGAGCAGTACTTC.

The chain recombines TRBV6-1 with TRBJ2-6; 11 bases agree with TRBD1. Per germline, CDR1 MNHNS and CDR2 SASEGT. Trimming at V came to 5 bases and at J to 0 bases, leaving 9 bases not matched to a gene. This CDR3 has 19 amino acids. The CDR3 bases are TGTGCCAGCAGTTTCTCCGGGACAGGGGGGAGCTCTGGGGCCAACGTCCTGACTTTC. Translated: CASSFSGTGGSSGANVLTF.

CDR3 region: CATSGNNYGYTF. DNA for the CDR3: TGTGCCACCAGTGGGAATAACTATGGCTACACCTTC. The chain has TRBV7-9 and TRBJ1-2, with D hard to call. Germline V gives CDR1 SEHNR, CDR2 FQNEAQ (reference sequence). CDR3 size: 12 residues. V was clipped by 10 bases and J by 1 base, with 10 bases between them. The entire variable domain, with the rest obtained from reference TRBV7-9 and TRBJ1-2, is as follows: DTGVSQNPRHKITKRGQNVTFRCDPISEHNRLYWYRQTLGQGPEFLTYFQNEAQLEKSRLLSDRFSAERPKGSFSTLEIQRTEQGDSAMYLCATSGNNYGYTFGSGTRLTVV.

In regard to this clonotype: It may be a read error: a sequence one base away is much more abundant. As the CDR3 is not closed by the conserved phenylalanine or tryptophan, this likely results from a read error. V and J are TRBV29-1 and TRBJ2-3; no definite D call. Trimming removed 7 bases from V and 4 bases from J, with 18 bases in between. The CDR3 spans 14 residues. Germline CDR1 is SQVTM and CDR2 is ANQGSEA. CDR3 residues: CSGRYRITPDTQYS. In DNA form, the CDR3 reads TGCAGCGGCCGGTACCGGATAACCCCAGATACGCAGTATTCT.

In its sample, this clonotype was seen many times. The chain employs TRBV2 and TRBJ2-3, with 12 bases that match TRBD1. CDR1 SNHLY and CDR2 FYNNEI come from the germline V gene. V was clipped by 7 bases and J by 6 bases; unmatched bases: 5. The CDR3 has 14 amino acids. Here the CDR3 DNA reads TGTGCCAGCACCTTGGGACAGGGGGCTGATACGCAGTATTTT. Its translation is CASTLGQGADTQYF.

This clonotype came up a few times. The chain has TRBV4-1 and TRBJ2-2, with D possibly being TRBD1 (6 bases). There are 15 residues in the CDR3. Trimming took off 1 base at V and 4 bases at J, with 10 bases between the two ends. Germline CDR1 is MGHRA and CDR2 is YSYEKL. This chain's CDR3 is CASSQGRTATGELFF. The CDR3 coding sequence is TGCGCCAGCAGCCAAGGAAGGACAGCCACCGGGGAGCTGTTTTTT.

For this clonotype: One end of the junction fails to match germline, which may point to a read error. The chain links TRBV29-1 to TRBJ2-2, with TRBD1 as a possible D gene (7 bases). The CDR3 length is 13 residues. Germline loops: CDR1 SQVTM, CDR2 ANQGSEA. CDR3 DNA sequence: TGCAGCGGCGGGACAGAGGTTGTCGGGGAGCCGTTTTTT. This gives the protein CSGGTEVVGEPFF.

This clonotype was counted many times. The chain is built from TRBV20-1 and TRBJ2-1, with 8 bases that match TRBD2. The CDR3 extends over 14 amino acids. V trimming: 6 bases; J trimming: 7 bases; junction bases outside the gene matches: 11. Germline CDR1 reads DFQATT; CDR2 reads SNEGSKA (reference sequence). CDR3 sequence reads: CSARRGGLVNEQFF. The CDR3 DNA follows: TGCAGTGCCCGACGGGGGGGTCTGGTGAATGAGCAGTTCTTC.

A few counts support this clonotype. The chain couples TRBV5-8 to TRBJ1-5; D not certain. The CDR3 has 14 amino acids. V gave up 4 bases and J gave up 8 bases, with 16 bases separating them. The germline V gene has CDR1 SGHTS and CDR2 YDEGEE. In DNA, the CDR3 is TGTGCCAGCAGCCCGCGGTTCTACCTTGAGCCCCAGCATTTT. Translating gives CASSPRFYLEPQHF.

This clonotype has at least ten counts. The chain employs TRBV12-3 or TRBV12-4 and TRBJ1-5; TRBD1 might be the D (6 bases). V lost 7 bases, J lost 3 bases, and 10 bases lay in between. This CDR3 has 13 residues. CDR3 sequence (DNA): TGTGCCAGCACCGGACAGCCCAATCAGCCCCAGCATTTT. Translating gives CASTGQPNQPQHF.

V is TRBV6-1 and J is TRBJ1-5; a weak D match, TRBD1 (5 bases). The CDR3 is made up of 15 amino acids. V was clipped by 5 bases and J by 0 bases, with 11 bases between them. The germline V gene has CDR1 MNHNS and CDR2 SASEGT. DNA for the CDR3: TGTGCCAGCAGTTGGGACGGTAATAGCAATCAGCCCCAGCATTTT. Translated: CASSWDGNSNQPQHF.

This clonotype was found many times. The J gene is TRBJ2-1, the V gene TRBV20-1; D possibly corresponds to TRBD2 (6 bases). This CDR3 has 17 amino acids. Germline V lookup: CDR1 DFQATT, CDR2 SNEGSKA (reference sequence). V gave up 1 base and J gave up 0 bases, with 16 bases separating them. CDR3 nucleotides: TGCAGTGCTAGAGTGGGGCCCGTGGGGGGCTCCTACAATGAGCAGTTCTTC. Residues: CSARVGPVGGSYNEQFF.

This clonotype came up many times. This rearrangement joins TRBV29-1 to TRBJ1-1, with a weak D call TRBD1 (5 bases). Germline CDR1 reads SQVTM; CDR2 reads ANQGSEA. V was pared by 4 bases and J by 6 bases, with 18 bases between. The CDR3 covers 14 residues. CDR3 sequence reads: CSVVFRGVGAEAFF. DNA of the CDR3: TGCAGCGTTGTGTTTAGGGGAGTAGGGGCTGAAGCTTTCTTT.

This clonotype appeared many times. J is TRBJ2-7 and V is TRBV5-8, with 9 bases aligning to TRBD2. The V segment lost 1 base and the J segment 3 bases; nucleotides outside the gene matches: 5. The length of the CDR3 is 15 residues. CDR1 SGHTS and CDR2 YDEGEE come from the germline V gene. CDR3 sequence reads: CASSLRLAGIYEQYF. The DNA of the CDR3 is TGTGCCAGCAGCTTGCGGCTAGCGGGGATCTACGAGCAGTACTTC.

The chain recombines TRBV28 with TRBJ1-2; TRBD1 aligns across 10 bases. Germline V lookup: CDR1 MDHEN, CDR2 SYDVKM. The CDR3 extends over 15 amino acids. The V segment lost 5 bases and the J segment 7 bases; nucleotides outside the gene matches: 10. CDR3 nucleotide sequence: TGTGCCAGCAGTAAACCCGGGACAGGGGATTTTGGCTACACCTTC. Its protein product is CASSKPGTGDFGYTF.

This chain joins TRBV6-1 and TRBJ1-1, with TRBD1 as a possible D gene (5 bases). Germline CDR1 and CDR2: MNHNS and SASEGT. Deletions cut 7 bases from V and 6 bases from J, with 18 bases between. This CDR3 is built from 14 residues. CDR3: CASNSRGSFAEAFF. CDR3 coding DNA: TGTGCCAGCAACTCACGGGGGAGTTTTGCTGAAGCTTTCTTT.

Points on this clonotype: Germline is not matched at one junction end, which may reflect a read error. The rearrangement joins TRBV7-7 to TRBJ2-2, with D perhaps TRBD2 (6 bases). Germline loops: CDR1 SSHAT, CDR2 FNYEAQ (reference sequence). The CDR3 consists of 14 residues. The CDR3 DNA reads as TGTGCTAGCAGCTGGGGGGAGAACACCGGGGAGCTGTTTTTT. Amino acid sequence: CASSWGENTGELFF.

This clonotype has ten or more counts. The V call is TRBV20-1, the J call TRBJ2-2, with TRBD2 identical over 13 bases. V shed 4 bases and J 4 bases; nucleotides not matched to a gene: 9. Germline assignment: CDR1 DFQATT and CDR2 SNEGSKA (reference sequence). The CDR3 sequence is 17 residues long. The CDR3 sequence: CSANSGTSGDSTGELFF. As DNA, the CDR3 is TGCAGTGCTAACTCCGGGACTAGCGGGGACTCCACCGGGGAGCTGTTTTTT.

This clonotype was seen a few times. The V call is TRBV4-2, the J call TRBJ2-5; D gene unclear. The V gene's germline CDR1 is LGHNA and CDR2 YNFKEQ. V lost 0 bases, J lost 5 bases, and 16 bases lay in between. This CDR3 has 16 amino acids. Here the CDR3 DNA reads TGTGCCAGCAGCCAAGATTATGGGTTTGGTATCGAGACCCAGTACTTC. Protein sequence: CASSQDYGFGIETQYF.

The chain joins TRBV4-1 to TRBJ1-4, with TRBD1 identical over 10 bases. V shed 3 bases, J shed 7 bases, and the junction held 14 bases outside the gene matches. CDR3 length equals 18 residues. Germline assignment: CDR1 MGHRA and CDR2 YSYEKL. The DNA for the CDR3 is TGCGCCAGCAGCCAGGGTACACGCCGGGACAGGGGTGTTGAAAAACTGTTTTTT. As protein: CASSQGTRRDRGVEKLFF.

This clonotype has just a few counts. A much larger clone differs from this one at a single base, so this may be a read error. The gene calls are TRBV7-9 and TRBJ2-7; D is possibly TRBD1 (6 bases). V was cut by 7 bases and J by 6 bases, with 16 bases left in between. The CDR3 totals 13 residues. The germline CDR1 and CDR2 sequences are SEHNR and FQNEAQ (reference sequence). The CDR3 loop reads CASNDRNGGEQYF. The CDR3 DNA is TGTGCCAGCAACGACAGGAACGGCGGCGAGCAGTACTTC. Supplemented by reference TRBV7-9 and TRBJ2-7, the full variable domain reads DTGVSQNPRHKITKRGQNVTFRCDPISEHNRLYWYRQTLGQGPEFLTYFQNEAQLEKSRLLSDRFSAERPKGSFSTLEIQRTEQGDSAMYLCASNDRNGGEQYFGPGTRLTVT.

This clonotype was counted at least ten times. This chain uses TRBV5-1 with TRBJ2-7; D perhaps matches TRBD1 (5 bases). CDR3 length: 15 residues. CDR1 is SGHRS, CDR2 YFSETQ, per germline. V gave up 0 bases and J gave up 3 bases, with 13 bases separating them. CDR3 amino acids: CASSLGGLGYYEQYF. The CDR3 region has the DNA TGCGCCAGCAGCTTGGGGGGCTTAGGCTACTACGAGCAGTACTTC. The entire variable domain, with the rest obtained from reference TRBV5-1 and TRBJ2-7, is as follows: KAGVTQTPRYLIKTRGQQVTLSCSPISGHRSVSWYQQTPGQGLQFLFEYFSETQRNKGNFPGRFSGRQFSNSRSEMNVSTLELGDSALYLCASSLGGLGYYEQYFGPGTRLTVT.

This clonotype was seen ten or more times. V usage is TRBV9 and J usage is TRBJ2-3, with D tentatively TRBD1 or TRBD2 (5 bases each). There are 14 residues in the CDR3. The germline CDR1 and CDR2 sequences are SGDLS and YYNGEE. V was cut by 3 bases and J by 4 bases, with 12 bases left in between. CDR3 protein: CASSGRGAADTQYF. The CDR3, as DNA: TGTGCCAGCAGCGGAAGAGGGGCCGCAGATACGCAGTATTTT. The full variable domain, rest sourced from reference TRBV9 and TRBJ2-3, is DSGVTQTPKHLITATGQRVTLRCSPRSGDLSVYWYQQSLDQGLQFLIQYYNGEERAKGNILERFSAQQFPDLHSELNLSSLELGDSALYFCASSGRGAADTQYFGPGTRLTVL.